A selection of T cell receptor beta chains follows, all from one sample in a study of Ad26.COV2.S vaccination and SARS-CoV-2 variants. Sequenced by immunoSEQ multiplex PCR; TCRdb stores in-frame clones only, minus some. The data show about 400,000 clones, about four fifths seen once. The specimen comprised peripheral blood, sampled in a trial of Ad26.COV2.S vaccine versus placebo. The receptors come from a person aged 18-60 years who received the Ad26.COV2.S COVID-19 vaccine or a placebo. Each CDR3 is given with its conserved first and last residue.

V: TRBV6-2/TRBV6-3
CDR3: CASSYFTRGKSYEQYF

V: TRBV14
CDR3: CASSLGQTEAFF

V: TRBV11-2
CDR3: CASSLKGAPSEAFF

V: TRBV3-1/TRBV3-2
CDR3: CASSQDFRGAGAFF

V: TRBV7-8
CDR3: CASSLAPQGTGELFF

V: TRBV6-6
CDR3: CASSPDSKDQPQHF

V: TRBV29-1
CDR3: CSVEDRQLNTEAFF

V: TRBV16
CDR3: CASSQIPAQNTEAFF

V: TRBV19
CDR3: CASSIGGESFF

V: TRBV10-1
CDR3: CASSRRSGNRVTDTQYF

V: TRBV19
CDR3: CASSLRGQYLNTEAFF

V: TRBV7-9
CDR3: CASSSDRGKQPQHF

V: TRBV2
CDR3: CASSPPTGMNTEAFF

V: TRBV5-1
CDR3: CASSLRTEYGYTF

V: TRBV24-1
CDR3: CATSDPAGGGDTQYF

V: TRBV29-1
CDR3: CSLLPQGRQNTEAFF

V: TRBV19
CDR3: CASMGYGRLGFAQYF